In this sample, the clone carrying this TCR beta chain turned up a few times. The antigen is unknown. This entry is derived from a study of blood T cells in healthy people across ages. Study-wide background: Per two T cells, template switching captured roughly one barcoded beta molecule.

Study-wide results and limits: Unsorted PBMC input precluded a conclusive naive versus antigen-experienced comparison.

The second PCR ran about 6 to 11 cycles with a sample-barcoded 5' primer and J-beta primers. Every cDNA molecule bore a tag from a template-switch adaptor containing 12 random nucleotides. A single record per CDR3 protein comes from TCRdb applying MiXCR to the 5' RACE reads. The table records about 1.4 million distinct CDR3 sequences, around 59% of them present only once. At least 5.5 micrograms of total RNA were extracted per sample. V was trimmed by 4 bases and J by 0 bases, leaving 7 bases between them. CDR1 is SNHLY, CDR2 FYNNEI, per germline. The CDR3 contains 15 residues. This TCR was recovered from a man between 18 and 29 years old in good health. Sequenced input: blood. The chain employs TRBV2 and TRBJ2-6; D is unresolved. CDR3 nucleotides: TGTGCCAGCAGTGGACGTAGCTCTGGGGCCAACGTCCTGACTTTC. Its protein product is CASSGRSSGANVLTF.